This T cell receptor (beta chain) was identified in a study of blood T cell repertoires in COVID-19. Data came from immunoSEQ multiplex PCR; TCRdb stores just in-frame clones and leaves some out. The repertoire holds about 150,000 clones, with roughly 82% as singletons. The CDR3 runs 12 residues. Germline V gives CDR1 SGHTA, CDR2 FQGNSA. Between the trimmed V and J ends, which lost 1 base and 4 bases, there was a span of 4 bases. The chain combines TRBV7-2 with TRBJ2-5; D is undetermined. The sequencing sample was made of peripheral blood. This receptor was identified in a man between 65 and 85 years old with acute or convalescent COVID-19. In nucleotides, the CDR3 is TGTGCCAGCAGCTTAGACAGAGAGACCCAGTACTTC. Its protein product is CASSLDRETQYF.